This TCR beta chain was profiled in a study of graft-versus-host responses after intestinal transplantation. As for this clone: Its cognate antigen is unknown.

CDR1 and CDR2 from the germline V gene are LGHNA and YSLEER. Trimming removed 5 bases from V and 5 bases from J; junction bases left unmatched: 14. The CDR3 has 18 amino acids. Profiling relied on immunoSEQ multiplex PCR, and the TCRdb table lists in-frame clones only, not all of them. The sample holds around 99,000 clones, around 93% seen once. The source material was unstimulated CD8+ T cells sorted from spleen or lymph node cells, sampled before intestinal transplant. The chain combines TRBV4-3 with TRBJ2-2; 10 bases align to TRBD1. The receptor comes from a human donor who received an intestinal transplant. For the CDR3, the DNA is TGCGCCAGCAGCACACGCACCGGGACAGGGGATTGGACCGGGGAGCTGTTTTTT. It specifies CASSTRTGTGDWTGELFF.